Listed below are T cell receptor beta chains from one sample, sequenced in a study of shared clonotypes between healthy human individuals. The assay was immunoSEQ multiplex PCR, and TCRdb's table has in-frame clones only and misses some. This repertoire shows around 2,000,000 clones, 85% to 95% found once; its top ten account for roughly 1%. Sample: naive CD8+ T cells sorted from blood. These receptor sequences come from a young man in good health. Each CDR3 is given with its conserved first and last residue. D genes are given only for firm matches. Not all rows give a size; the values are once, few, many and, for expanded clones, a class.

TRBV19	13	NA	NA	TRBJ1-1	TGTGCCAGTAGTATGTCTTTGGGCACTGAAGCTTTCTTT	CASSMSLGTEAFF
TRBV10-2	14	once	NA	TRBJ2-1	TGCGCCAGCAAAGACCCGGCGGACTACAATGAGCAGTTCTTC	CASKDPADYNEQFF
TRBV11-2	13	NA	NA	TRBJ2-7	TGTGCCAGCAGTTACACACAGGACTACGAGCAGTACTTC	CASSYTQDYEQYF
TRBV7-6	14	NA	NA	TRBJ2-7	TGTGCCAGCAGCTTAGCGCAGGCGGGGCTCGAGCAGTACTTC	CASSLAQAGLEQYF
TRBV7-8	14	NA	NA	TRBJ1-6	TGTGCCAGCAGCCAACGGGACTCGATTTCACCCCTCCACTTT	CASSQRDSISPLHF
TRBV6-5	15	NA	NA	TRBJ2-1	TGTGCCCGCCGGGGGTCGGCTGGGAGGTACAATGAGCAGTTCTTC	CARRGSAGRYNEQFF
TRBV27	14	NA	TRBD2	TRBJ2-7	TGTGCCAGCAGTAGTGGGGCTAGCGGCTACGAGCAGTACTTC	CASSSGASGYEQYF
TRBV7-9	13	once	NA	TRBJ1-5	TGTGCCAGCAGCTTAGAAGGGGTCCAGCCCCAGCATTTT	CASSLEGVQPQHF
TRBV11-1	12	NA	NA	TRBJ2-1	TGTGCCAGCAGCTTATATGACAATGAGCAGTTCTTC	CASSLYDNEQFF
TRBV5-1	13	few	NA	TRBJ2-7	TGCGCCAGCAGCCCTACAGGGATCTACGAGCAGTACTTC	CASSPTGIYEQYF
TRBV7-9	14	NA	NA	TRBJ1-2	TGTGCCAGCAGCCCAAGGGGAGGGAACTATGGCTACACCTTC	CASSPRGGNYGYTF
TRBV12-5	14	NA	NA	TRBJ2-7	TGTGCTAGTGGACTTCAGGGGGGGGCCTACGAGCAGTACTTC	CASGLQGGAYEQYF
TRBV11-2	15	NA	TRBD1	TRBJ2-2	TGTGCCAGCAGCTATTGGACAGGGGTAGCCGGGGAGCTGTTTTTT	CASSYWTGVAGELFF
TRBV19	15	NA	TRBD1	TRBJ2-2	TGTGCCAGTAGTATGGGGACAGGGACCACCGGGGAGCTGTTTTTT	CASSMGTGTTGELFF
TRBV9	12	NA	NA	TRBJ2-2	TGTGCCAGCAGCGTAGCGGACAGGGAGCTGTTTTTT	CASSVADRELFF
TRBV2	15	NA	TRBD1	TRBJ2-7	TGTGCCAGCAGAGGAAATCGGGACAGGATCTACGAGCAGTACTTC	CASRGNRDRIYEQYF
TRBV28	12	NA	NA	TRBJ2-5	TGTGCCAGCCTGGGGATCGCAGAGACCCAGTACTTC	CASLGIAETQYF
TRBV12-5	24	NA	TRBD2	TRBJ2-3	TGTGCTAGTGGTTTGGTACGGATAAAACTAGCTCGGCAGGGTAGCGGGGACTCCACAGATACGCAGTATTTT	CASGLVRIKLARQGSGDSTDTQYF
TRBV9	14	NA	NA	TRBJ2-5	TGTGCCAGCAGCGCCGGAGGTCCCCAAGAGACCCAGTACTTC	CASSAGGPQETQYF
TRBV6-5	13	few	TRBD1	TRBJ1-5	TGTGCCAGCAGGCAAACAGGGGATCAGCCCCAGCATTTT	CASRQTGDQPQHF
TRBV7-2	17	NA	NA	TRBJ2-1	TGTGCCAGCAGCCCCTCCCACAGTACCTATAAGTACAATGAGCAGTTCTTC	CASSPSHSTYKYNEQFF
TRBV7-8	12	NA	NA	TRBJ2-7	TGTGCCAGCAGTCCTGACAGAGTCGAGCAGTACTTC	CASSPDRVEQYF
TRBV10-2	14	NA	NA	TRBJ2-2	TGCGCCACCAGAGAAGACACCAACACCGGGGAGCTGTTTTTT	CATREDTNTGELFF
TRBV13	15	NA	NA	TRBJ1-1	TGTGCCAGCAGCTTTGAGACAGGCAGTGGGACTGAAGCTTTCTTT	CASSFETGSGTEAFF
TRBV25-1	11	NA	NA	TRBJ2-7	TGTGCCAGCATTTCAGGGGCCCTATGGTACTTC	CASISGALWYF
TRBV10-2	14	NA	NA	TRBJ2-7	TGCGCCAGCAGTTTACAGGGTAGCTCCTACGAGCAGTACTTC	CASSLQGSSYEQYF
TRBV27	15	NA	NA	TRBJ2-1	TGTGCCAGCAGGGGCGGCCCCGCCTCCTACAATGAGCAGTTCTTC	CASRGGPASYNEQFF
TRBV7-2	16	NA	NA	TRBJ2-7	TGTGCCAGCAGCCCTTTACAGGGAATTGGCTCCGACGAGCAGTACTTC	CASSPLQGIGSDEQYF
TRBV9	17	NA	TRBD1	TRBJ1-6	TGTGCCAGCAGCGTAGCCTGGACAGGGGACCCTAATTCACCCCTCCACTTT	CASSVAWTGDPNSPLHF
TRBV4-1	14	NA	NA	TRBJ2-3	TGCGCCAGCAGCCCGGCCGGGGCCACAGATACGCAGTATTTT	CASSPAGATDTQYF
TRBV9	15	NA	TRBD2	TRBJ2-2	TGTGCCAGCAGCGTTAGCGGGGGGGCGAACGGGGAGCTGTTTTTT	CASSVSGGANGELFF
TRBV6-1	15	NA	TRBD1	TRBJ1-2	TGTGCCAGCAGTGAAGATGGACAGGGTTTCTATGGCTACACCTTC	CASSEDGQGFYGYTF
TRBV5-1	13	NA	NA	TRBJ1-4	TGCGCCAGCAGCCCGGAGAATAATGAAAAACTGTTTTTT	CASSPENNEKLFF
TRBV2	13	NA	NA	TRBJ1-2	TGTGCCAGCAGTGAAGGCCTTGACTATGGCTACACCTTC	CASSEGLDYGYTF
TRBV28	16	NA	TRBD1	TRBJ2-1	TGTGCCAGCAGTTCTCCAATAAAACAGGGGCGAAATGAGCAGTTCTTC	CASSSPIKQGRNEQFF
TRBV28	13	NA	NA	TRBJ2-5	TGTGCCAGCAGTCACCTCGGTCCAGAGACCCAGTACTTC	CASSHLGPETQYF
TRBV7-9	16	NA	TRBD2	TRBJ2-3	TGTGCCAGCAGCTCAACTAGACTAGCGGGAGAGGGGACGCAGTATTTT	CASSSTRLAGEGTQYF
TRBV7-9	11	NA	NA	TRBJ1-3	TGTGCCGACCATGTCGGAAACACCATATATTTT	CADHVGNTIYF
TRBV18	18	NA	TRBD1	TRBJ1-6	TGTGCCAGCTCGCTACAGGGGGCCCAAAATCATTATAATTCACCCCTCCACTTT	CASSLQGAQNHYNSPLHF
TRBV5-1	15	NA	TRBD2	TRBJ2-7	TGCGCCAGCAGCTTGGCCCAGGGACTAGCTTACGAGCAGTACTTC	CASSLAQGLAYEQYF
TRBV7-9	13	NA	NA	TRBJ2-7	TGTGCCAGCAGCCCAATGGGCTCCTACGAGCAGTACTTC	CASSPMGSYEQYF
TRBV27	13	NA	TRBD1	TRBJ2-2	TGTGCCAGCAGTACAGGGGTCACCGGGGAGCTGTTTTTT	CASSTGVTGELFF
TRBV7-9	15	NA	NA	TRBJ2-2	TGTGCCAGCAGCCCCCCGACGGCTAACACCGGGGAGCTGTTTTTT	CASSPPTANTGELFF
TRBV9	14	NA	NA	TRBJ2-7	TGTGCCAGCAGCGTATGGGACGGTGGATACGAGCAGTACTTC	CASSVWDGGYEQYF
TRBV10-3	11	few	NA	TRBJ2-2	TGTGCCATCAGTGACGGAGGGGAGCTGTTTTTT	CAISDGGELFF
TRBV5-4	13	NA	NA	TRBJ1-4	TGTGCCAGCAGCTTGGAGAACGGAGAAAAACTGTTTTTT	CASSLENGEKLFF
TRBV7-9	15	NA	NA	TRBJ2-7	TGTGCCAGCAGCCCCCCTTGGGCTGCGACCTACGAGCAGTACTTC	CASSPPWAATYEQYF
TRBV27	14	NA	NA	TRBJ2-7	TGTGCCAGCAGTTTTTTCGAGGGCTCCTACGAGCAGTACTTC	CASSFFEGSYEQYF
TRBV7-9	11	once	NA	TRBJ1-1	TGTGCCAGCAGCAGGGACCGCGAAGCTTTCTTT	CASSRDREAFF
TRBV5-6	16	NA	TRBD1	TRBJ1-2	TGTGCCAGCAGCTTGGGGGCCCTCCAGGGGGGCTATGGCTACACCTTC	CASSLGALQGGYGYTF
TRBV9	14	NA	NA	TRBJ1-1	TGTGCCAGCAGTTTAAGTAACATGAACACTGAAGCTTTCTTT	CASSLSNMNTEAFF
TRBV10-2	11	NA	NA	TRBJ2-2	TGCGCCAGCAGTGAGGGGTGGGAGCTGTTTTTT	CASSEGWELFF